This T cell receptor (beta chain) was sequenced in a study of response to subunit inactivated influenza vaccine. Study-wide findings and caveats: Authors proposed each seasonal influenza vaccination draws in few new T cells.

The CDR3 contains 15 residues. Germline V CDR1 and CDR2: LGHNT, FRNRAP. V lost 3 bases and J 0 bases, leaving 9 bases between the germline ends. TCRdb reprocessed the RT-PCR reads with MiXCR, giving one entry per CDR3 protein. The table includes 600,000 to 700,000 distinct CDR3 sequences, 11% to 15% detected once. Details on this clonotype: The target antigen is unknown.

This TCR came from a man in his fifties who received an inactivated influenza vaccine. The chain has TRBV12-5 and TRBJ1-5, with D uncertain. This material consisted of PBMCs from blood, taken roughly 2 weeks before vaccination. CDR3 region: CASGLNIYSNQPQHF. The CDR3, as DNA: TGTGCTAGTGGTTTAAACATATATAGCAATCAGCCCCAGCATTTT.